This record concerns one T cell receptor (beta chain) sequence. What it recognizes is unknown. The data were obtained in a study of T cell responses to AZD1222 COVID-19 vaccine. Data came from immunoSEQ multiplex PCR; TCRdb stores just in-frame clones and leaves some out. This sample has fewer than 85,000 clones; approximately 90% occur once, and the top ten carry roughly a fifth. Germline V gives CDR1 SGHNT, CDR2 YYREEE (reference sequence). The CDR3 runs to 17 residues. The V segment lost 3 bases and the J segment 2 bases; nucleotides outside the gene matches: 5. Study-wide points: Epitopes outside B.1.351 and B.1.1.7 mutated regions reportedly drew nearly half of spike TCRs.

J is TRBJ2-6 and V is TRBV5-4; the match to TRBD1 covers 10 bases. The receptor's source is an adult in good health. Sequencing was performed on peripheral blood, taken on day 0 of AZD1222 vaccination. In nucleotides, the CDR3 is TGTGCCAGCAGCTCACCGGGACAGGGGCCTGGGGCCAACGTCCTGACTTTC. Amino acid sequence: CASSSPGQGPGANVLTF.